This is a list of T cell receptor beta chains from one sample in a study of breast tumors, draining lymph nodes, adjacent tissues. MiXCR, run by TCRdb on the multiplex PCR reads, gives a single entry per CDR3 protein. The table records 150,000 to 200,000 distinct CDR3 sequences, about 30% of them present only once. The sample was axillary lymph node tissue. Receptors were obtained from a female donor with breast cancer. Some clones in this sample may be carry-over from other donors' samples. CDR3s include the opening cysteine and the closing phenylalanine or tryptophan. The order of the fields is V gene, J gene, D gene, clone size, CDR3 protein, CDR3 DNA. D genes are given only for firm matches. Clone size appears in some rows only: once, few, many, or a class for an expanded clone.

>TRBV15|TRBJ2-7|TRBD1|medium-sized
CATSEEAGGYEQYF
TGTGCCACCAGCGAAGAGGCAGGGGGCTACGAGCAGTACTTC
>TRBV9|TRBJ2-2|NA|NA
CASSAEPQGTHSTTGELFF
TGTGCCAGCAGCGCTGAACCACAGGGAACTCATTCGACCACCGGGGAGCTGTTTTTT
>TRBV7-3|TRBJ2-1|TRBD2|many
CASSASGGHGNEQFF
TGTGCCAGCAGTGCTAGCGGGGGCCATGGCAATGAGCAGTTCTTC
>TRBV7-9|TRBJ2-1|TRBD1|many
CASSLAQGARNEQFF
TGTGCCAGCAGCTTAGCTCAGGGGGCGCGCAATGAGCAGTTCTTC
>TRBV7-9|TRBJ2-7|NA|many
CASSTGGQAIEQYF
TGTGCCAGCAGCACGGGGGGACAGGCAATCGAGCAGTACTTC
>TRBV6-5|TRBJ1-1|NA|NA
CASSYLRNTEAFF
TGTGCCAGCAGTTACCTCCGAAACACTGAAGCTTTCTTT
>TRBV20-1|TRBJ1-5|NA|many
CSARDWTSPNQPQHF
TGCAGTGCTAGAGACTGGACTAGCCCTAATCAGCCCCAGCATTTT
>TRBV27|TRBJ2-3|NA|NA
CASSLHPRAPVDTQYF
TGTGCCAGCAGTCTGCACCCTCGGGCCCCTGTAGATACGCAGTATTTT
>TRBV11-3|TRBJ1-1|NA|NA
CASRRTGSAEAFF
TGTGCCAGCAGGCGAACAGGGTCGGCTGAAGCTTTCTTT
>TRBV29-1|TRBJ2-1|NA|many
CSVTSDTYNEQFF
TGCAGCGTTACATCGGACACCTACAATGAGCAGTTCTTC
>TRBV20-1|TRBJ1-5|NA|NA
CSASTRDTNQPQHF
TGCAGTGCTAGTACCAGGGACACAAATCAGCCCCAGCATTTC
>TRBV7-3|TRBJ1-6|NA|many
CASSLFGGTLHF
TGTGCCAGCAGCTTATTTGGCGGTACCCTCCACTTT
>TRBV20-1|TRBJ2-2|TRBD1|NA
CSAPTGNTGALFF
TGCAGTGCCCCGACAGGGAACACCGGGGCTCTGTTTTTT
>TRBV29-1|TRBJ1-4|NA|many
CSVEDRGSEKLFF
TGCAGCGTTGAAGACAGGGGTAGTGAAAAACTGTTTTTT
>TRBV6-1|TRBJ1-2|TRBD1|many
CASSERGREHYGYTF
TGTGCCAGCAGTGAGAGGGGGCGAGAACACTATGGCTACACCTTC
>TRBV30|TRBJ1-4|NA|NA
CAWSLNYGYTFGSGPEKLFF
NA
>TRBV13|TRBJ1-2|TRBD1|NA
CASSSPGTGVPLNYGYTF
TGTGCCAGCAGCTCTCCCGGGACAGGGGTCCCCTTGAACTATGGCTACACCTTC
>TRBV6-1|TRBJ2-7|TRBD1|few
CASTRQGTNEQYF
TGTGCCAGCACTAGACAGGGAACTAACGAGCAGTACTTC
>TRBV5-5|TRBJ2-7|NA|many
CASSGGRTYEQYF
TGTGCCAGCAGCGGGGGCCGGACTTACGAGCAGTACTTC
>TRBV25-1|TRBJ1-4|NA|NA
CASSEQGPHNEKLFF
TGTGCCAGCAGTGAACAGGGACCGCATAATGAAAAACTGTTTTTT